Reported below is one T cell receptor (beta chain). TCRdb keeps only in-frame clones here, not all; method: immunoSEQ multiplex PCR. The sample has some 290,000 clones, approximately 89% seen once. The CDR3 consists of 14 residues. From germline, CDR1 is MNHEY and CDR2 SVGAGI. V gave up 5 bases and J gave up 4 bases, with 14 bases separating them. This record belongs to a study of blood T cell repertoires in COVID-19. The chain recombines TRBV6-5 with TRBJ1-2; D possibly corresponds to TRBD1 (5 bases). The source of this sequence is a woman aged 25 to 39 with COVID-19, enrolled during active disease. Input material: peripheral blood. The CDR3 region is CASSRGREGYGYTF. In DNA form, the CDR3 reads TGTGCCAGCAGTCGGGGGAGGGAAGGCTATGGCTACACCTTC.